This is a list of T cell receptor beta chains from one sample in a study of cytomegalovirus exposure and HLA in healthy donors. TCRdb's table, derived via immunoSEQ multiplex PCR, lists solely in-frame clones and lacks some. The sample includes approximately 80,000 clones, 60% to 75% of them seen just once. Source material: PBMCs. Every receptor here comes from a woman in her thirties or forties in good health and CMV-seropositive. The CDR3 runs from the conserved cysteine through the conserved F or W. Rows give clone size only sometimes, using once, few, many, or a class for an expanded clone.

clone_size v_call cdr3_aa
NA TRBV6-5 CASSRGQGNSPLHF
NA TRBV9 CASSPRGTWNTDTQYF
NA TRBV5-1 CASSETGTGRNSPLHF
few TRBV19 CASSIHRPGTEAFF
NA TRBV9 CASSGKLAGGSYTQYF
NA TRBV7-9 CASSLSIDQETQYF
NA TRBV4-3 CASSTTQSWPGVSSQETQYF
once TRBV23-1 CARLPRDRERLGQPQHF
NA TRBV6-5 CASGPYEVYNEQFF
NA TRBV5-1 CASSLTAGGQGLVEFF
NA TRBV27 CASSNTGGASGRWYEQYF
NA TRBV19 CASSPSWTGMGEQYF
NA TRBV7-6 CASSLAAGTGVGYTF
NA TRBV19 CASRQGNPDTQYF
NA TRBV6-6 CASSQTSGGWDETQYF
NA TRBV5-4 CASSPGQGAVKLFF
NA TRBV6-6 CASSPSGGATYEQYF
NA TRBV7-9 CASSLLPEAFF
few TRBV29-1 CSALTGLGTDTQYF
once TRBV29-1 CSVSSGGGEQFF
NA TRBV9 CASSVGSSGGYEQYF
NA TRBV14 CASSQETGTYEQYF
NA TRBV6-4 CASSKEGSSYEQYF
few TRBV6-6 CASSYSKAGGNQPQHF
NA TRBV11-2 CASSFFYRGNTEAFF
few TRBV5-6 CASSSRETYEQYF
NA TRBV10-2 CASSETRNPPNYGYTF
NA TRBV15 CATSRDSGGTVRADTQYF
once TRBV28 CASRATGSGNTIYF
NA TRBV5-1 CASSLGMRTASTDTQYF
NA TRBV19 CASTMSLNTEAFF
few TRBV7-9 CASSLVGVNTEAFF
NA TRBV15 CATSRELPGLEKLFF
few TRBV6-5 CASSYTYSDTQYF
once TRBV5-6 CASSFGIRGRQETQYF
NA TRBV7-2 CASSPMGGGSGNTDTQYF
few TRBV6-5 CASSYSISGGAEAFF
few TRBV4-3 CASSQSPVRDSPLHF
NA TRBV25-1 CASSDEEGVFNYGYTF
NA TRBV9 CASSERPGATNEKLFF
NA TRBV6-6 CASSWRTEAFF
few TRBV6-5 CASSYGSAGAYGYTF
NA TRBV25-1 CASEPGGVGYEQYF
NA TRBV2 CASSLAATTEQFF
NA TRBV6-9 CASSYRELFYYEQYF
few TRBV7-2 CASSPLTDVNEKLFF
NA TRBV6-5 CASRLRGGINEQFF
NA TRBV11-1 CASSGGLGNAGELFF
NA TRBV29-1 CSVLKLKGLSYEQYF
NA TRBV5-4 CASSVRGQAGDSNQPQHF
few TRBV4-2 CASSQETGDGSSPLHF
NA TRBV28 CASSSEQGIRRPQHF
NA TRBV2 CASSFGQGAYTGELFF